The 14 T cell receptor beta chains reported below all come from one sample, sequenced in a study of resident and recirculating memory T cells in vitiligo. TCRdb's copy holds only in-frame clones and misses some; the assay was immunoSEQ multiplex PCR. The repertoire consists of 40,000 to 45,000 clones, with approximately 91% occurring once and the leading ten covering 4.5%. The specimen was blood. Receptors originate from a male donor with vitiligo.

The CDR3 DNA follows: TGCAGCGTTGAAGATTTTTCAGGGTGGAGGGCTAACTATGGCTACACCTTC. It is translated as CSVEDFSGWRANYGYTF. The chain recombines TRBV29-1 with TRBJ1-2, with a possible D match to TRBD1 (5 bases). In germline, CDR1 is SQVTM, CDR2 ANQGSEA. There are 17 residues in the CDR3. Trimming took 0 bases from V and 0 from J, leaving 17 bases between them. The variable domain in full, with the rest retrieved from reference TRBV29-1 and TRBJ1-2, is SAVISQKPSRDICQRGTSLTIQCQVDSQVTMMFWYRQQPGQSLTLIATANQGSEATYESGFVIDKFPISRPNLTFSTLTVSNMSPEDSSIYLCSVEDFSGWRANYGYTFGSGTRLTVV.

The V and J genes are TRBV7-9 and TRBJ2-5, with D possibly TRBD2 on 6 matching bases. Trimming took 3 bases from V and 5 from J, leaving 19 bases between them. The CDR3 has 16 amino acids. Germline CDR1 is SEHNR and CDR2 is FQNEAQ (reference sequence). CDR3 nucleotide sequence: TGTGCCAGCAGCTTCCGTACCAAGCTAGCGATCGAGACCCAGTACTTC. The encoded protein is CASSFRTKLAIETQYF. Variable domain in full (rest from reference TRBV7-9 and TRBJ2-5): DTGVSQNPRHKITKRGQNVTFRCDPISEHNRLYWYRQTLGQGPEFLTYFQNEAQLEKSRLLSDRFSAERPKGSFSTLEIQRTEQGDSAMYLCASSFRTKLAIETQYFGPGTRLLVL.

The CDR3 spells CASSLGTSQANEQFF. CDR3 in DNA: TGTGCCAGCAGCTTAGGGACTAGCCAGGCAAATGAGCAGTTCTTC. This rearrangement joins TRBV7-3 to TRBJ2-1; 9 bases align to TRBD2. CDR1 and CDR2 (germline): SGHTA, FQGTGA. This CDR3 is built from 15 residues. The V gene end was trimmed by 2 bases and the J gene end by 7 bases; junction bases not matched to a gene: 6.

This clone came up once. The V gene is TRBV18, the J gene TRBJ2-3; no reliable D call. The CDR3 loop spans 16 amino acids. V lost 6 bases and J lost 6, with 22 bases in between. Germline V CDR1 and CDR2: KGHSH, LQKENI. The CDR3 is CASSTMGVGSADTQYF. The DNA of the CDR3 is TGTGCCAGCTCCACTATGGGTGTAGGTTCCGCCGATACGCAGTATTTT.

CDR3 residues: CASSPSGGSGGETQYF. The CDR3 nucleotides read TGTGCCAGCAGCCCCTCCGGGGGTAGCGGGGGAGAGACCCAGTACTTC. This sequence joins TRBV14 and TRBJ2-5, with 9 bases aligning to TRBD2. This CDR3 has 16 residues. Germline V lookup: CDR1 SGHDN, CDR2 FVKESK. Trimming at V came to 4 bases and at J to 4 bases, leaving 10 bases not matched to a gene.

The chain carries TRBV5-6 and TRBJ2-5; 12 bases fit TRBD2. The V and J ends lost 4 bases and 5 bases, in that order; junction bases with no gene match: 9. This CDR3 contains 16 residues. Germline V gives CDR1 SGHDT, CDR2 YYEEEE. Here the CDR3 DNA reads TGTGCCAGCAGCGGAGGGCTAGCGGGGGGGTTTGAGACCCAGTACTTC. This codes for CASSGGLAGGFETQYF.

This chain connects TRBV9 to TRBJ2-2; possible D gene TRBD2, 6 bases. V lost 6 bases to trimming and J lost 8 bases, with 20 bases between them. The V gene's germline CDR1 is SGDLS and CDR2 YYNGEE. The length of the CDR3 is 15 residues. CDR3 nucleotide sequence: TGTGCCAGCACAGCGTCCCTAGCGTTTAGGGGGGAGCTGTTTTTT. Translating gives CASTASLAFRGELFF.

The V gene is TRBV15, the J gene TRBJ1-2, with D perhaps matching TRBD1 (5 bases). Per germline, CDR1 LNHNV and CDR2 YYDKDF (reference sequence). The CDR3 consists of 16 residues. The V end lost 7 bases, the J end lost 8 bases, and 26 bases lay between the germline ends. CDR3 residues: CATTTSLAGPSRGYTF. The CDR3, as DNA: TGTGCCACCACCACAAGTCTTGCGGGGCCCTCTAGGGGCTACACCTTC.

J is TRBJ1-5 and V is TRBV6-5, with D possibly being TRBD1 (5 bases). The CDR3 covers 14 residues. V was trimmed by 5 bases and J by 5 bases, leaving 13 bases between them. From germline, CDR1 is MNHEY and CDR2 SVGAGI. CDR3 sequence reads: CASSPDSYYQPQHF. The CDR3 nucleotides read TGTGCCAGCAGTCCCGACAGCTACTATCAGCCCCAGCATTTT.

The chain is built from TRBV6-7 and TRBJ2-7, with D possibly being TRBD2 (5 bases). TRBV6-7 counts as an open reading frame of uncertain function. The CDR3 consists of 17 residues. Trimming shortened V by 6 bases and J by 4 bases, and 25 bases separated the two germline ends. CDR3 in DNA: TGTGCCAGCAGATGGGAGAATTGGACCGGGATCTATTACGAGCAGTACTTC. This gives the protein CASRWENWTGIYYEQYF.

The chain is built from TRBV7-2 and TRBJ1-6; TRBD1 matches 11 bases. The CDR3 extends over 16 amino acids. CDR1 SGHTA and CDR2 FQGNSA come from the germline V gene. V dropped 0 bases and J dropped 10; count of bases not matched to a gene: 5. CDR3 nucleotide sequence: TGTGCCAGCAGCTTAGCCGGACAGGGGGCGTCATCACCCCTCCACTTT. Protein sequence: CASSLAGQGASSPLHF.

This clone appeared a single time. The chain uses TRBV7-9 and TRBJ2-1; 7 nucleotides agree with TRBD2. Germline CDR1 is SEHNR and CDR2 is FQNEAQ (reference sequence). The CDR3 has 17 amino acids. V shed 5 bases, J shed 4 bases, and the junction held 14 bases outside the gene matches. The CDR3 loop is CASSIRRGGGTYNEQFF. The CDR3 nucleotides read TGTGCCAGCAGCATAAGACGGGGCGGGGGAACATACAATGAGCAGTTCTTC.

This rearrangement joins TRBV7-2 to TRBJ2-1; TRBD2 is a possible D gene (5 bases). CDR1 is SGHTA and CDR2 is FQGNSA in the germline V gene. The V gene lost 1 base and the J gene lost 4 bases, with 14 bases spanning the gap. CDR3 size: 16 residues. CDR3 residues: CASSLVEVGLYNEQFF. CDR3 coding DNA: TGTGCCAGCAGCTTAGTGGAGGTCGGCCTTTACAATGAGCAGTTCTTC. Variable domain in full (rest from reference TRBV7-2 and TRBJ2-1): GAGVSQSPSNKVTEKGKDVELRCDPISGHTALYWYRQSLGQGLEFLIYFQGNSAPDKSGLPSDRFSAERTGGSVSTLTIQRTQQEDSAVYLCASSLVEVGLYNEQFFGPGTRLTVL.

The genes are TRBV6-1 and TRBJ2-1; a possible D gene is TRBD1 (5 bases). Between the trimmed V and J ends, which lost 6 bases and 6 bases, there was a span of 12 bases. Germline lookup yields CDR1 MNHNS and CDR2 SASEGT. This CDR3 has 13 residues. The CDR3: CASRTRQLNEQFF. CDR3 nucleotide sequence: TGTGCCAGCAGGACCCGACAGCTCAATGAGCAGTTCTTC.